This T cell receptor beta chain was found in a study of a mutant IDH1 vaccine in newly diagnosed glioma. As for the study in general: Patients' prior therapy spanned radiotherapy, temozolomide, or both; most underwent both. Regarding the study as a whole: Variations in leading peripheral T cell clonotypes appeared to have no connection with pseudoprogression.

The repertoire was sequenced with immunoSEQ multiplex PCR; TCRdb's copy has only in-frame clones and lacks some. The sample yields nearly 70,000 clones, less than 85% seen once. Germline lookup yields CDR1 MNHEY and CDR2 SVGAGI. The V end lost 8 bases, the J end lost 4 bases, and 9 bases lay between the germline ends. CDR3 length: 12 residues. Time point indicated: baseline, week 1 (first vaccination visit). Noted treatment: pre-vaccination baseline after standard-of-care therapy. Regarding this clone: The target antigen is unknown.

This TCR was recovered from a man aged 45 to 65 with glioma. Here the sequenced sample was PBMCs, taken from a glioma patient treated with radiotherapy, temozolomide or both. This chain uses TRBV6-5 with TRBJ2-1; unclear D gene. CDR3 protein: CASVSEYNEQFF. DNA for the CDR3: TGTGCCAGCGTCTCCGAATACAATGAGCAGTTCTTC.